This is a list of T cell receptor beta chains from one sample in a study of T-cell memory formation after mild COVID-19. TCRdb processed the 5' RACE reads anew with MiXCR; each CDR3 protein has one entry. The sample includes 92,000 or so distinct CDR3 sequences, roughly 16% of them seen just once. The sample taken for sequencing was PBMCs or a T cell subset sorted from them (not recorded which). These receptors all stem from a man between 18 and 29 years old who had mild COVID-19 (a few samples of this study predate the infection). Cell type and time point are not known. Both conserved end residues are part of each CDR3. The D gene is left open where the match is weak. Not every row has a clone size; where given, it reads once, few, many or a size class.

J,size,D,V,CDR3,DNA
TRBJ1-5,NA,NA,TRBV6-2/TRBV6-3,CASSGRPDGNQPQHF,TGTGCCAGCAGTGGCCGACCGGACGGCAATCAGCCCCAGCATTTT
TRBJ2-7,many,NA,TRBV2,CASTQGIGVYEQYF,TGTGCCAGCACCCAGGGTATTGGAGTCTACGAGCAGTACTTC
TRBJ2-3,few,NA,TRBV7-3,CASSHSPWGSSTDTQYF,TGTGCCAGCAGCCACTCACCCTGGGGGTCCTCCACAGATACGCAGTATTTT
TRBJ2-2,NA,NA,TRBV7-9,CASRPGRQNTGELFF,TGTGCCAGCAGACCGGGACGGCAGAACACCGGGGAGCTGTTTTTT
TRBJ2-7,NA,TRBD2,TRBV7-9,CASSGAGRPIAYEQYF,TGTGCCAGCAGCGGAGCGGGACGTCCGATCGCCTACGAGCAGTACTTC
TRBJ1-2,few,NA,TRBV12-3/TRBV12-4,CASGRYGYTF,TGTGCCAGCGGGCGCTATGGCTACACCTTC
TRBJ2-5,NA,NA,TRBV12-3/TRBV12-4,CASSFPTWPRAQYF,TGTGCCAGCAGTTTTCCGACTTGGCCCAGGGCCCAGTACTTC
TRBJ1-1,few,NA,TRBV3-1,CASSQGTEKNTEAFF,TGTGCCAGCAGCCAAGGTACGGAGAAGAACACTGAAGCTTTCTTT
TRBJ1-2,NA,TRBD1,TRBV4-1,CASSRRAKSDRAIGGYTF,TGCGCCAGCAGCCGGAGGGCCAAGTCGGACAGGGCCATCGGTGGCTACACCTTC
TRBJ1-2,once,NA,TRBV9,CASSVVQGSGGYTF,TGTGCCAGCAGCGTAGTCCAGGGGAGTGGTGGCTACACCTTC
TRBJ1-4,NA,NA,TRBV28,CASSKGEKLFF,TGTGCCAGCAGCAAGGGGGAAAAACTGTTTTTT
TRBJ2-7,many,NA,TRBV4-1,CASSQAGGGSYEQYF,TGCGCCAGCAGCCAAGCAGGGGGGGGGTCCTACGAGCAGTACTTC
TRBJ1-2,few,NA,TRBV11-2,CASSLGYYRQETGYTF,TGTGCCAGCAGCTTAGGTTATTATCGACAGGAGACTGGCTACACCTTC
TRBJ1-4,NA,NA,TRBV29-1,CSVEGVGHGDEKLFF,TGCAGCGTTGAAGGTGTAGGACATGGGGATGAAAAACTGTTTTTT
TRBJ2-2,NA,TRBD2,TRBV6-2/TRBV6-3,CASSLAGTGELFF,TGTGCCAGCAGTCTAGCGGGGACCGGGGAGCTGTTTTTT
TRBJ1-5,NA,NA,TRBV24-1,CATSEGRRQPQHF,TGTGCCACCAGTGAGGGGAGGAGGCAGCCCCAGCATTTT
TRBJ1-1,NA,NA,TRBV4-1,CASSLHGTANTEAFF,TGCGCCAGCAGCCTACATGGGACTGCGAACACTGAAGCTTTCTTT
TRBJ1-1,NA,NA,TRBV6-6,CASSYTGGDTEAFF,TGTGCCAGCAGTTACACGGGGGGAGACACTGAAGCTTTCTTT
TRBJ2-7,NA,NA,TRBV20-1,CSARVTYEQYF,TGCAGTGCTAGAGTCACCTACGAGCAGTACTTC
TRBJ1-5,few,NA,TRBV5-5,CASSVDSRRGAVSNQPQHF,TGTGCCAGCAGCGTGGACAGCCGGCGGGGGGCTGTAAGCAATCAGCCCCAGCATTTT
TRBJ2-3,few,TRBD2,TRBV7-6,CASSLGTSGGRLDTQYF,TGTGCCAGCAGCTTAGGGACTAGCGGGGGACGATTAGATACGCAGTATTTT
TRBJ1-2,NA,NA,TRBV4-3,CASSDRSHPTNYGYTF,TGCGCCAGCTCGGACCGAAGTCACCCCACTAACTATGGCTACACCTTC
TRBJ1-1,NA,TRBD1,TRBV6-2/TRBV6-3,CASSRPGTGGEAFF,TGTGCCAGCAGTCGCCCCGGGACAGGGGGCGAAGCTTTCTTT
TRBJ2-5,few,NA,TRBV14,CASSQEKGLRTEETQYF,TGTGCCAGCAGCCAAGAAAAGGGCCTCAGGACAGAAGAGACCCAGTACTTC
TRBJ1-2,NA,NA,TRBV4-3,CASSQDRGVDGYTF,TGCGCCAGCAGCCAAGATCGCGGGGTCGATGGCTACACCTTC
TRBJ2-1,few,NA,TRBV7-8,CASSTGVGPAFLGEQFF,TGTGCCAGCAGCACCGGGGTTGGGCCAGCATTCCTGGGTGAGCAGTTCTTC
TRBJ2-1,NA,TRBD1,TRBV30,CAWSRGFGYEQFF,TGTGCCTGGAGCAGGGGGTTTGGCTATGAGCAGTTCTTC
TRBJ2-2,NA,NA,TRBV3-1,CASSQDMAGELFF,TGTGCCAGCAGCCAAGATATGGCCGGGGAGCTGTTTTTT
TRBJ2-4,NA,NA,TRBV6-2/TRBV6-3,CASSYKDIQYF,TGTGCCAGCAGTTACAAGGACATTCAGTACTTC
TRBJ1-5,NA,NA,TRBV15,CATSRERAEFGVQPQHF,TGTGCCACCAGCAGAGAAAGGGCTGAGTTTGGTGTACAGCCCCAGCATTTT
TRBJ2-3,few,TRBD2,TRBV7-3,CASSLIRRGGRDTQYF,TGTGCCAGCAGCTTAATTCGGCGGGGGGGCCGGGATACGCAGTATTTT
TRBJ1-6,few,TRBD1,TRBV19,CASRDRGQWDSPLHF,TGTGCCAGTAGGGACAGGGGACAATGGGATTCACCCCTCCACTTT
TRBJ2-3,few,TRBD1,TRBV4-3,CASSQEGQGATDTQYF,TGCGCCAGCAGCCAAGAAGGGCAGGGGGCCACAGATACGCAGTATTTT
TRBJ1-6,few,NA,TRBV6-4,CASSEGPERPPLHF,TGTGCCAGCAGTGAGGGACCCGAGCGGCCACCCCTCCACTTT
TRBJ1-3,NA,NA,TRBV23-1,CASSQGGTVPITGNTVYF,TGCGCCAGCAGTCAGGGGGGAACCGTACCCATCACTGGAAACACCGTATATTTT
TRBJ2-7,few,NA,TRBV4-1,CASSQRSSYEQYF,TGCGCCAGCAGCCAACGGAGCTCCTACGAGCAGTACTTC
TRBJ1-2,few,NA,TRBV5-6,CASSLAGTRYGYTF,TGTGCCAGCAGCTTGGCCGGGACTCGGTATGGCTACACCTTC
TRBJ2-7,few,NA,TRBV6-5,CATSLVPRAGEQYF,TGTGCCACCTCCTTAGTGCCCCGGGCGGGGGAGCAGTACTTC
TRBJ2-3,NA,TRBD2,TRBV28,CASRGTSDTDTQYF,TGTGCCAGCAGGGGGACTAGCGACACAGATACGCAGTATTTT
TRBJ2-5,few,NA,TRBV4-1,CASSQVQGSQETQYF,TGCGCCAGCAGCCAAGTGCAGGGCTCCCAAGAGACCCAGTACTTC
TRBJ1-1,NA,TRBD1,TRBV7-3,CASSLTPTGRNTEAFF,TGTGCCAGCAGCTTAACACCGACAGGGCGTAACACTGAAGCTTTCTTT